Below, 9 T cell receptor beta chains from the same sample are listed, as sequenced in a study of T cells after yellow fever vaccination. TCRdb passed the 5' RACE reads through MiXCR, listing each CDR3 protein once. Of 500,000 to 650,000 distinct CDR3 sequences in the sample, around an eighth were seen once. The sample in question was PBMCs, obtained on the day of the yellow fever booster vaccination. The receptors were sampled from a young man who received the YFV17D yellow fever vaccine.

The chain has TRBV3-1 and TRBJ2-3, with D tentatively TRBD1 (5 bases). Per germline, CDR1 LGHDT and CDR2 YNNKEL (reference sequence). The V end lost 7 bases, the J end lost 5 bases, and 19 bases lay between the germline ends. This CDR3 has 15 amino acids. The CDR3 loop reads CASKESGAAEDTQYF. The CDR3 region has the DNA TGTGCCAGCAAAGAGAGTGGGGCAGCTGAAGATACGCAGTATTTT.

This clonotype has more than one count but fewer than ten. In DNA form, the CDR3 reads TGTGCCAGCACCCCCCCCGGGAACCCGCCCAATGAGCAGTTCTTC. As protein: CASTPPGNPPNEQFF. The chain recombines TRBV28 with TRBJ2-1, with D tentatively TRBD2 (5 bases). The CDR3 has 15 residues. V shed 7 bases and J shed 6 bases, with 19 bases lying between them. Germline CDR1 MDHEN, CDR2 SYDVKM.

There are many counts of this clonotype. The genes are TRBV29-1 and TRBJ2-1, with 13 bases aligning to TRBD2. The length of the CDR3 is 12 residues. V shed 6 bases, J shed 15 bases, and the junction held 8 bases outside the gene matches. Germline-derived CDR1 and CDR2 are SQVTM and ANQGSEA. CDR3 DNA: TGCAGCGTCTACGGACTAGCGGGAGTTGGGTTCTTC. Translating it yields CSVYGLAGVGFF.

This clonotype came up a few times. This rearrangement joins TRBV20-1 to TRBJ2-7; D remains ambiguous. The CDR3 has 14 amino acids. Germline assignment: CDR1 DFQATT and CDR2 SNEGSKA (reference sequence). Trimming removed 5 bases at V and 2 bases at J, with 16 bases between. The CDR3 DNA reads TGCAGTGCTTCCGTCTCAACCGGTCCCTACGAGCAGTACTTC. It encodes CSASVSTGPYEQYF.

The rearrangement joins TRBV6-2 or TRBV6-3 to TRBJ1-2, with D unclear. From germline, CDR1 is MNHEY and CDR2 SVGEGT. The CDR3 spans 14 residues. Trimming removed 8 bases at V and 9 bases at J, with 22 bases between. CDR3 nucleotide sequence: TGTGCCAGCGCCCGAGGTGATAACGGTTTGAGCTACACCTTC. Its translation: CASARGDNGLSYTF.

This clonotype was observed many times. CDR3 region: CASSFLGVGQAILETQYF. CDR3 nucleotides: TGTGCCAGCAGCTTTTTAGGGGTCGGGCAGGCGATTTTAGAGACCCAGTACTTC. The chain joins TRBV5-5 to TRBJ2-5; D perhaps matches TRBD1 (5 bases). There are 18 residues in the CDR3. The V end lost 2 bases, the J end lost 4 bases, and 24 bases lay between the germline ends. From germline, CDR1 is SGHKS and CDR2 YYEKEE (reference sequence).

This sequence joins TRBV19 and TRBJ1-1, with D unclear. The CDR3 runs to 14 residues. The V end was cut by 1 base, the J end by 0 bases, with 6 bases between. Germline CDR1 LNHDA, CDR2 SQIVND (reference sequence). As DNA, the CDR3 is TGTGCCAGTAGTATAGGCAACATGAACACTGAAGCTTTCTTT. It specifies CASSIGNMNTEAFF.

The J gene is TRBJ2-7, the V gene TRBV20-1, with a weak D call TRBD2 (5 bases). There are 12 residues in the CDR3. V was pared by 6 bases and J by 5 bases, with 14 bases between. The germline V gene encodes CDR1 DFQATT and CDR2 SNEGSKA (reference sequence). The CDR3 DNA reads TGCAGTGCCAAACCCGGACTGGACGAGCAGTACTTC. The encoded protein is CSAKPGLDEQYF.

V is TRBV5-1 and J is TRBJ2-7, with D possibly TRBD1 on 5 matching bases. With 4 bases removed from V and 7 bases from J, the gap between germline ends came to 15 bases. The CDR3 is 13 residues long. CDR1 is SGHRS, CDR2 YFSETQ, per germline. The CDR3 sequence is CASSMTVAREQYF. Written as DNA, the CDR3 is TGCGCCAGCAGCATGACAGTAGCCCGGGAGCAGTACTTC. The variable domain in full, completed from reference TRBV5-1 and TRBJ2-7, reads KAGVTQTPRYLIKTRGQQVTLSCSPISGHRSVSWYQQTPGQGLQFLFEYFSETQRNKGNFPGRFSGRQFSNSRSEMNVSTLELGDSALYLCASSMTVAREQYFGPGTRLTVT.